This T cell receptor beta chain was captured by sequencing in a study of blood T cell repertoires in COVID-19. This clone is a singleton in its sample. Clones were sequenced by immunoSEQ multiplex PCR, and TCRdb holds only the in-frame ones, with some missing. The sample records under 300,000 clones, 88% being singletons. The V segment lost 5 bases and the J segment 3 bases; nucleotides outside the gene matches: 10. The CDR3 loop spans 15 amino acids. CDR1 is SGHDT and CDR2 is YYEEEE in the germline V gene. The chain joins TRBV5-6 to TRBJ2-7; 8 bases fit TRBD2. Sequences were obtained from PBMCs or T cells enriched from blood (not recorded which). The origin of this receptor is a woman aged 25 to 39 who had recovered from COVID-19. As DNA, the CDR3 is TGTGCCAGCAGTTCTGCCGCCCGGGGGGGCTACGAGCAGTACTTC. This sequence encodes CASSSAARGGYEQYF.